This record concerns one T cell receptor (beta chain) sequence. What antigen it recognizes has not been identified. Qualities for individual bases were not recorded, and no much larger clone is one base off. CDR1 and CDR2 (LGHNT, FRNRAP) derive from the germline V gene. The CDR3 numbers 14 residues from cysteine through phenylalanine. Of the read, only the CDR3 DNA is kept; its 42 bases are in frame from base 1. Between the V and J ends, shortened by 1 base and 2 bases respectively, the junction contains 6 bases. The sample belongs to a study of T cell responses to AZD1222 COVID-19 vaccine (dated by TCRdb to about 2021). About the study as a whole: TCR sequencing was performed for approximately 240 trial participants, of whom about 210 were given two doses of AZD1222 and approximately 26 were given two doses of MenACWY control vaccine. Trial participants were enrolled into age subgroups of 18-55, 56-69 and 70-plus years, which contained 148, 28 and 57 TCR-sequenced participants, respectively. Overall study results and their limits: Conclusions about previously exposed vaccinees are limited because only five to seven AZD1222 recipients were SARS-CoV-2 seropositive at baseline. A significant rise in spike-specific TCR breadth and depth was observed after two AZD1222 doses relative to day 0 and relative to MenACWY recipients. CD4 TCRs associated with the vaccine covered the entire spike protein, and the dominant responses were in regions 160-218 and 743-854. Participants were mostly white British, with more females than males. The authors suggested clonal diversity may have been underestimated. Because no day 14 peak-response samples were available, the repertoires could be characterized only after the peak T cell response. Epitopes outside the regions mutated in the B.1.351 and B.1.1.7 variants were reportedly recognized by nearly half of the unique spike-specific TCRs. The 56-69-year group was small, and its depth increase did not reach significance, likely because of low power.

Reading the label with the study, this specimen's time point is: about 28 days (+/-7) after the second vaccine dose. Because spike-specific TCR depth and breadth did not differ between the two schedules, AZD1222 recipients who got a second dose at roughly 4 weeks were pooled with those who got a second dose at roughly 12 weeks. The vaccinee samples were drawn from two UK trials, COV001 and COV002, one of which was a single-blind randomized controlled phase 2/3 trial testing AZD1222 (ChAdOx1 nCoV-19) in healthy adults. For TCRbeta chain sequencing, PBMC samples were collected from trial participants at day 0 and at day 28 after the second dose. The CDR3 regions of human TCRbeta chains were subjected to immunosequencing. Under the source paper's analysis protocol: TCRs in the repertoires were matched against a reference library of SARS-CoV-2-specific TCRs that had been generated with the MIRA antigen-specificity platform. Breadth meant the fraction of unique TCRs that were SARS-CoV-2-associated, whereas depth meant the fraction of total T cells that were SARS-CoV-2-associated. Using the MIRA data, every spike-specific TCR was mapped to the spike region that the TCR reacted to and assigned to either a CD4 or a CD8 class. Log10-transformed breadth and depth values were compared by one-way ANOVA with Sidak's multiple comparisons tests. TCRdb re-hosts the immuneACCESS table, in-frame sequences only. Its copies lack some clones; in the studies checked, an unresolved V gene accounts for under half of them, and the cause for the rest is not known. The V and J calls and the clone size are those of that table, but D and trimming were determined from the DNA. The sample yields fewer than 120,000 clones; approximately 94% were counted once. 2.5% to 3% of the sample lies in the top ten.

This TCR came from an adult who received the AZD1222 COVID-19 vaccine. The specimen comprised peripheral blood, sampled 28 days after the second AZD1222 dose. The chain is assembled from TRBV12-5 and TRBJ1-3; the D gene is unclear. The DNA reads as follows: TGTGCTAGTGGTTTGGCGATGGCTGGAAACACCATATATTTT. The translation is CASGLAMAGNTIYF.